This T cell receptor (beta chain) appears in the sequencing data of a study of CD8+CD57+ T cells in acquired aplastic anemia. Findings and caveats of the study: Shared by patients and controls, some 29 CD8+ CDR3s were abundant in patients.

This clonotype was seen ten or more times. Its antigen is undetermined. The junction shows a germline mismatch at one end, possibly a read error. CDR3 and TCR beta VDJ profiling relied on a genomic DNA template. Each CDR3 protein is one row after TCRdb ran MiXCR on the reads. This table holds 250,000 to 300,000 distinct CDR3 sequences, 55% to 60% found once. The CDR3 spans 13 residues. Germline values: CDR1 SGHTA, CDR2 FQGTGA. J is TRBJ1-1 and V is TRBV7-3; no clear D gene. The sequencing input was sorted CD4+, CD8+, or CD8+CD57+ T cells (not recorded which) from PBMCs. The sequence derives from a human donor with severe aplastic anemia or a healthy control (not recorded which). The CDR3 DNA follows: TGTGTCAGCAGCCGGAGGAAGAACACTGAAGCTTTCTTT. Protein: CVSSRRKNTEAFF.